The sequence of this T cell receptor beta chain was determined in a study of STAT5B mutations in CD4+ large granular lymphocyte leukemia. Broader study findings: CD4-sorted patient repertoires seemed more clonal than healthy CD4+ repertoires. Top patient clones used TRBV06 genes more often: 8/27 versus 2/35 in controls.

This clone was picked up a small number of times. What it binds is not known. This CDR3 has 13 residues. Germline V gene data show CDR1 as SNHLY and CDR2 as FYNNEI. V lost 7 bases and J 1 base, leaving 10 bases between the germline ends. Buffy coats from healthy blood donors served as controls. Clones were read by immunoSEQ multiplex PCR, and TCRdb kept only the in-frame ones, dropping some. The sample lists around 28,000 clones; approximately 69% were seen once. The sample consisted of CD4+ T cells from blood buffy coats. J is TRBJ1-1 and V is TRBV2; D uncertain. The receptor comes from a human donor in good health. The CDR3 DNA sequence: TGTGCCAGCAAAGGCAGGAGGAACACTGAAGCTTTCTTT. This sequence encodes CASKGRRNTEAFF.